The rows below give T cell receptor beta chains drawn from one sample of a study of cytomegalovirus exposure and HLA in healthy donors. The method was immunoSEQ multiplex PCR; TCRdb's version includes in-frame clones alone and lacks a portion of them. Of about 170,000 clones listed, 85% are singletons. The sequencing input was PBMCs. The receptors originated from a boy aged 2-15 years in good health and CMV-seronegative. Both conserved end residues are trimmed from each CDR3. Fields, in order: D gene, clone size, V gene, J gene, CDR3 protein. The D gene is left open where the match is weak. The size field is filled for only some rows; it gives once, few, many or a size class.

D gene: .; clone size: few; V gene: TRBV5-4; J gene: TRBJ2-1; CDR3 protein: ASSLEARYNEQF
D gene: .; clone size: .; V gene: TRBV5-4; J gene: TRBJ2-6; CDR3 protein: ASSLQGTGANVLT
D gene: .; clone size: .; V gene: TRBV18; J gene: TRBJ1-6; CDR3 protein: ASSLREYSPLH
D gene: TRBD1; clone size: once; V gene: TRBV5-4; J gene: TRBJ2-5; CDR3 protein: ASSRPGQGRRETQY
D gene: .; clone size: once; V gene: TRBV9; J gene: TRBJ2-7; CDR3 protein: ASSVGRGGSYEQY
D gene: .; clone size: .; V gene: TRBV7-3; J gene: TRBJ1-5; CDR3 protein: ASSAGRPPKYSNQPQH
D gene: .; clone size: .; V gene: TRBV27; J gene: TRBJ2-4; CDR3 protein: ASSPLGRGYVKNIQY
D gene: .; clone size: .; V gene: TRBV4-1; J gene: TRBJ1-2; CDR3 protein: ASSQENQGYYGYT
D gene: .; clone size: .; V gene: TRBV7-2; J gene: TRBJ2-1; CDR3 protein: ASSLPRGPNEQF
D gene: TRBD2; clone size: .; V gene: TRBV5-8; J gene: TRBJ2-2; CDR3 protein: ASSSPGLANTGELF
D gene: .; clone size: .; V gene: TRBV6-5; J gene: TRBJ1-6; CDR3 protein: ASSEGAGKH
D gene: .; clone size: .; V gene: TRBV4-2; J gene: TRBJ1-2; CDR3 protein: ASSQDILEVNYGYT
D gene: TRBD2; clone size: .; V gene: TRBV2; J gene: TRBJ2-7; CDR3 protein: ASTGTSGNGGTYEQY
D gene: .; clone size: .; V gene: TRBV7-2; J gene: TRBJ1-2; CDR3 protein: ASSLGGLYGYT